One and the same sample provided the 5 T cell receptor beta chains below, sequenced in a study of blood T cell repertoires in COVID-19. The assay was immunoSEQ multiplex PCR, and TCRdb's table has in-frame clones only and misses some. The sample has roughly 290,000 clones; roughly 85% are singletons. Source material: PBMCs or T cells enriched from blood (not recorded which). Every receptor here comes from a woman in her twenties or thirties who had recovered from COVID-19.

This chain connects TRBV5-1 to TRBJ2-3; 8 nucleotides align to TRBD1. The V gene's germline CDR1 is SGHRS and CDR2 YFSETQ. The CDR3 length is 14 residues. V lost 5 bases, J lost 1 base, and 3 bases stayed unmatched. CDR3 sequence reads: CASSWGQGTDTQYF. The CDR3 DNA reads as TGCGCCAGCAGTTGGGGACAGGGCACAGATACGCAGTATTTT.

CDR3: CASSETVLNTEAFF. CDR3 coding DNA: TGTGCCAGCAGTGAAACAGTATTGAACACTGAAGCTTTCTTT. The J gene is TRBJ1-1, the V gene TRBV2; unclear D gene. Germline V CDR1 and CDR2: SNHLY, FYNNEI. V gave up 2 bases and J gave up 0 bases, with 7 bases separating them. The CDR3 sequence is 14 residues long. Combining the CDR3 with reference TRBV2 and TRBJ1-1 gives the whole variable domain EPEVTQTPSHQVTQMGQEVILRCVPISNHLYFYWYRQILGQKVEFLVSFYNNEISEKSEIFDDQFSVERPDGSNFTLKIRSTKLEDSAMYFCASSETVLNTEAFFGQGTRLTVV.

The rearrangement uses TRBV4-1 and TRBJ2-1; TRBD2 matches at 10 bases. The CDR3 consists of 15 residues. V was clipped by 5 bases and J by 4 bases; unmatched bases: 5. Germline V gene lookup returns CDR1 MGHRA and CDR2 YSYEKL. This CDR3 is CASSELAGLYNEQFF. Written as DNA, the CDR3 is TGCGCCAGCAGCGAACTAGCGGGGCTATACAATGAGCAGTTCTTC.

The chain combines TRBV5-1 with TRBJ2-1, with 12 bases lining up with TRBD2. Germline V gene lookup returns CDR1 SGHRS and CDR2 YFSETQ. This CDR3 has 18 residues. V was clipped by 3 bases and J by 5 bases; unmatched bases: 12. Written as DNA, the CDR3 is TGCGCCAGCAGCTCGACAGTGACTAGCGGGAGTAAGGACAATGAGCAGTTCTTC. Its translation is CASSSTVTSGSKDNEQFF.

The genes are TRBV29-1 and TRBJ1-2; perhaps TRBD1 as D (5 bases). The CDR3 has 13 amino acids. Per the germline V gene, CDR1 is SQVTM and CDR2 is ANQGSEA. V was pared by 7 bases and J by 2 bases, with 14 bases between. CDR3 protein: CSAFTGENYGYTF. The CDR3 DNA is TGCAGCGCCTTTACAGGTGAAAACTATGGCTACACCTTC.